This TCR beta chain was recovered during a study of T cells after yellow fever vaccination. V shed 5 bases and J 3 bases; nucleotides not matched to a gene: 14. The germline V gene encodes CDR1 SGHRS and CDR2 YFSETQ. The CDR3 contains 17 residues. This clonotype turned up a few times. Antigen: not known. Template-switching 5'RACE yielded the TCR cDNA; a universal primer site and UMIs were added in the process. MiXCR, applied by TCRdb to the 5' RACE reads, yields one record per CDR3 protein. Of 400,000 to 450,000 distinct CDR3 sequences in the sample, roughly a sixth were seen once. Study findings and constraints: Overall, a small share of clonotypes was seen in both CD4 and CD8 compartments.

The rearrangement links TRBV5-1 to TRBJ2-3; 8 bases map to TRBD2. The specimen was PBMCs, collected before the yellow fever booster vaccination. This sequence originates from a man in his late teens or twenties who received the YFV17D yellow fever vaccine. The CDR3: CASSLTRGVWATDTQYF. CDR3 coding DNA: TGCGCCAGCAGTTTGACGCGGGGGGTTTGGGCGACAGATACGCAGTATTTT. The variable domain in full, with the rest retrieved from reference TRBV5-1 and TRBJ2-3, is KAGVTQTPRYLIKTRGQQVTLSCSPISGHRSVSWYQQTPGQGLQFLFEYFSETQRNKGNFPGRFSGRQFSNSRSEMNVSTLELGDSALYLCASSLTRGVWATDTQYFGPGTRLTVL.